This TCR beta chain was found in a study of cytomegalovirus exposure and HLA in healthy donors. Regarding the study as a whole: V- and J-gene trimming of TCR beta was linked (in a later analysis) to a missense DCLRE1C variant.

Turning to this clone: Its target is not known.

Both 60 Vbeta primers and 13 Jbeta primers went into the PCR. This table comes from immunoSEQ multiplex PCR, and its TCRdb copy is limited to in-frame clones, with some not included. The profile shows approximately 92,000 clones, approximately 81% of them singletons. Sequencing was performed on PBMCs. This TCR was recovered from a girl aged 2 to 9 in good health and CMV-seropositive.

The CDR3 region is CATSRDPRREGEQYF. The CDR3 nucleotides read TGTGCCACCAGCAGAGATCCGAGGCGTGAGGGCGAGCAGTACTTC. V is TRBV15 and J is TRBJ2-7; TRBD2 might be the D (5 bases). Germline V gene lookup returns CDR1 LNHNV and CDR2 YYDKDF (reference sequence). The length of the CDR3 is 15 residues. V lost 0 bases to trimming and J lost 6 bases, with 15 bases between them.